The clone carrying this TCR beta chain was counted only a few times. TCRdb processed the RT-PCR reads anew with MiXCR; each CDR3 protein has one entry. The table has about 700,000 distinct CDR3 sequences, 13% to 15% seen once; the top ten hold roughly 4%. Trimming at V came to 4 bases and at J to 3 bases, leaving 8 bases not matched to a gene. Germline values: CDR1 SGHAT, CDR2 FQDESV (reference sequence). This CDR3 is 15 amino acids long. The clonotype comes from a female donor in good health, serving as a healthy control. V usage is TRBV11-1 and J usage is TRBJ2-7; 8 positions agree with TRBD1. Sequenced sample: memory CD4+ T cells from blood. CDR3 nucleotide sequence: TGTGCCAGCAGCTCCGACAGGGGCCCATACTACGAGCAGTACTTC. Amino acid sequence: CASSSDRGPYYEQYF.